What follows are 7 T cell receptor beta chains derived from one specimen sequenced in a study of TIL therapy for anti-PD-1-resistant metastatic lung cancer (dated by TCRdb to the early 2020s). The time point label here, explained by the study, means: pre-treatment sample, taken before nivolumab and TIL therapy. TCR beta CDR3 regions were amplified from genomic DNA by bias-controlled multiplex PCR with the immunoSEQ v3 hsTCRB kit. TCRdb provides this immuneACCESS table in a form limited to in-frame rearrangements. Some clones are lacking; in checked studies, under half of them reflect an unresolved V gene, and why the rest are absent is not known. Within this sample are 36,000 or so clones, with less than 75% of them counted one time only. The ten largest clones capture 5.7% of the sample. The input for sequencing was blood, taken at baseline. All receptors derive from a person aged 25-80 years with non-small cell lung cancer.

The chain uses TRBV4-2 and TRBJ2-3, with D hard to call. V dropped 4 bases and J dropped 4 bases, with 15 bases sitting between them. The length of the CDR3 is 15 residues. The V gene's germline CDR1 is LGHNA and CDR2 YNFKEQ. This chain's CDR3 is CASSRADLGSDTQYF. In nucleotides, the CDR3 is TGTGCCAGCAGCCGCGCCGATCTAGGATCAGATACGCAGTATTTT.

V is TRBV4-2 and J is TRBJ2-7; 11 positions match TRBD2. CDR1 and CDR2 (germline): LGHNA, YNFKEQ. The CDR3 has 16 residues. After removal of 3 bases from V and 3 bases from J, the junction contained 7 bases not matched to a gene. CDR3 in DNA: TGTGCCAGCAGCCAGCTCGGGACTAGCGGAAGCTACGAGCAGTACTTC. Protein: CASSQLGTSGSYEQYF.

The chain combines TRBV5-1 with TRBJ1-2; 10 bases are shared with TRBD1. The germline CDR1 and CDR2 sequences are SGHRS and YFSETQ. CDR3 length: 14 residues. Unmatched junction bases numbered 4, after V lost 0 bases and J lost 8 bases. DNA of the CDR3: TGCGCCAGCAGCTTGGGTGCGACAGGGGGCGGCTACACCTTC. This gives the protein CASSLGATGGGYTF. The complete variable domain, with remaining parts taken from reference TRBV5-1 and TRBJ1-2, reads KAGVTQTPRYLIKTRGQQVTLSCSPISGHRSVSWYQQTPGQGLQFLFEYFSETQRNKGNFPGRFSGRQFSNSRSEMNVSTLELGDSALYLCASSLGATGGGYTFGSGTRLTVV.

In DNA form, the CDR3 reads TGTGCCATCCTTGGGACAAACTTCAACGAGCAGTACTTC. This gives the protein CAILGTNFNEQYF. The gene calls are TRBV28 and TRBJ2-7, with D possibly matching TRBD1 (6 bases). This CDR3 is 13 amino acids long. Germline CDR1 and CDR2: MDHEN and SYDVKM. Trimming removed 10 bases at V and 5 bases at J, with 18 bases between.

This chain uses TRBV9 with TRBJ1-1; 8 nucleotides match TRBD1. Germline V gene lookup returns CDR1 SGDLS and CDR2 YYNGEE. Trimming cost V 4 bases and J 7 bases; bases outside gene matches: 3. The CDR3 has 12 residues. CDR3 in amino acids: CASSSDRGEAFF. As DNA, the CDR3 is TGTGCCAGCAGCTCAGACAGGGGTGAAGCTTTCTTT.

The V gene is TRBV29-1, the J gene TRBJ2-6, with TRBD2 identical over 8 bases. The ends lost 3 bases at V and 1 base at J; junction bases unmatched: 5. The CDR3 consists of 16 residues. CDR1 is SQVTM, CDR2 ANQGSEA, per germline. This CDR3 reads CSVDERGPSGANVLTF. In nucleotides, the CDR3 is TGCAGCGTTGATGAGCGGGGGCCTTCTGGGGCCAACGTCCTGACTTTC. Using reference TRBV29-1 and TRBJ2-6 for the parts outside the CDR3, the full variable domain is SAVISQKPSRDICQRGTSLTIQCQVDSQVTMMFWYRQQPGQSLTLIATANQGSEATYESGFVIDKFPISRPNLTFSTLTVSNMSPEDSSIYLCSVDERGPSGANVLTFGAGSRLTVL.

This chain uses TRBV9 with TRBJ1-1; 9 positions agree with TRBD1. From germline, CDR1 is SGDLS and CDR2 YYNGEE. V shed 4 bases, J shed 4 bases, and the junction held 8 bases outside the gene matches. The CDR3 contains 15 residues. In DNA, the CDR3 is TGTGCCAGCAGCAAGCGACAGGGGGTGGGCACTGAAGCTTTCTTT. Its translation: CASSKRQGVGTEAFF.